This TCR beta chain was obtained from a study of immune evolution from preneoplasia to lung adenocarcinoma. Sequencing used immunoSEQ multiplex PCR; TCRdb keeps in-frame clones, though not all of them. Of about 15,000 clones listed, about four fifths are singletons. Remarks on this clone: What it binds is unknown.

General study points: Highest clonality occurred in KRAS-mutant, not EGFR-mutant or double wild-type, nodules.

Between about 2014 and 2018, patients underwent resection in Japan or China. Premalignant or tumor cells were enriched by macro-dissection after pathologic assessment. The receptor comes from a person aged 60-80 years with lung adenocarcinoma. The sample consisted of FFPE minimally invasive lung adenocarcinoma tissue.

CDR3 sequence (DNA): TGTGCCAGCAGCCAGGGGGAGGGTAGCACAGATACGCAGTATTTT. Translation gives CASSQGEGSTDTQYF. This chain connects TRBV4-2 to TRBJ2-3, with 7 bases matching TRBD2. Germline V gene sequence: CDR1 LGHNA, CDR2 YNFKEQ. The CDR3 is 15 amino acids. J was trimmed by 0 bases and V by 3 bases; bases with no gene match: 3.